These T cell receptor beta chains were read from a single sample in a study of cytomegalovirus exposure and HLA in healthy donors. Using immunoSEQ multiplex PCR, the repertoire was profiled, and TCRdb retains in-frame clones only, with some absent. This repertoire includes around 75,000 clones. The sample consisted of PBMCs. These receptors were collected from a man between 50 and 59 years old in good health and CMV-seropositive. Both conserved end residues are part of each CDR3. The D gene is left open where the match is weak.

v_call: TRBV5-6
d_call: -
j_call: TRBJ2-5
cdr3_nt: TGTGCCAGCAGCGTGGACCGGGAGACCCAGTACTTC
cdr3_aa: CASSVDRETQYF

v_call: TRBV6-5
d_call: -
j_call: TRBJ2-5
cdr3_nt: TGTGCCAGCAGCTTTTGGGAGTCGGGGACCCAGTACTTC
cdr3_aa: CASSFWESGTQYF

v_call: TRBV28
d_call: -
j_call: TRBJ1-1
cdr3_nt: TGTGCCAGCAGTTTTCGGACTGAAGCTTTCTTT
cdr3_aa: CASSFRTEAFF

v_call: TRBV7-9
d_call: -
j_call: TRBJ1-6
cdr3_nt: TGTGCCAGCAGCTTTCTACAGGTCCTTAATTCACCCCTCCACTTT
cdr3_aa: CASSFLQVLNSPLHF

v_call: TRBV2
d_call: -
j_call: TRBJ1-5
cdr3_nt: TGTGCCAGCAGTGGGGACACCAACAATCAGCCCCAGCATTTT
cdr3_aa: CASSGDTNNQPQHF

v_call: TRBV7-9
d_call: TRBD1
j_call: TRBJ2-5
cdr3_nt: TGTGCCAGCAGCCCGACAGGGGTCGTGTCGACCCAGTACTTC
cdr3_aa: CASSPTGVVSTQYF

v_call: TRBV6-6
d_call: -
j_call: TRBJ2-2
cdr3_nt: TGTGCCAGCACTCATAAGAAGGGGGTCACCGGGGAGCTGTTTTTT
cdr3_aa: CASTHKKGVTGELFF

v_call: TRBV5-4
d_call: TRBD1
j_call: TRBJ2-4
cdr3_nt: TGTGCCAGCAGCTTGGTCCGGGACAGCTCAATTCAGTACTTC
cdr3_aa: CASSLVRDSSIQYF

v_call: TRBV18
d_call: -
j_call: TRBJ2-7
cdr3_nt: TGTGCCAGCTCCCTAGGGGCTGGCTCCTACGAGCAGTACTTC
cdr3_aa: CASSLGAGSYEQYF

v_call: TRBV19
d_call: -
j_call: TRBJ2-5
cdr3_nt: TGTGCCAGTAGTATAGACAGGGGTATCCGAGAGACCCAGTACTTC
cdr3_aa: CASSIDRGIRETQYF

v_call: TRBV4-2
d_call: -
j_call: TRBJ1-5
cdr3_nt: TGTGCCAGCAGCCAAGAGCTGAGATTGCATCAGCCCCAGCATTTT
cdr3_aa: CASSQELRLHQPQHF

v_call: TRBV7-2
d_call: TRBD1
j_call: TRBJ2-5
cdr3_nt: TGTGCCAGCAGCTTAGTAAGACAGGGGGAGACCCAGTACTTC
cdr3_aa: CASSLVRQGETQYF

v_call: TRBV6-5
d_call: TRBD1
j_call: TRBJ1-6
cdr3_nt: TGTGCCAGCAGGGACAGGAGTTCCTATAATTCACCCCTCCACTTT
cdr3_aa: CASRDRSSYNSPLHF